There are a few counts of the clone carrying this T cell receptor (beta chain). Naive CD4+ T cells were purified with Tregs depleted by CD25. MiXCR was run by TCRdb on the 5' RACE reads, yielding one entry per CDR3 protein. The repertoire has about 55,000 distinct CDR3 sequences, about 15% of them found once; the top ten carry 2% to 2.5%. V was cut by 5 bases and J by 5 bases, with 21 bases left in between. Germline CDR1 is KGHSH and CDR2 is LQKENI. The CDR3 totals 17 residues. This sequence was found in a female donor with breast cancer. Source material: naive CD4+ T cells sorted from blood. Sample subset: naive CD4+ T cells, CD4+CD45RA+CD25-. The chain carries TRBV18 and TRBJ2-2; D may be TRBD1 or TRBD2 (5 bases each). The CDR3 nucleotides are TGTGCCAGCTCATCTTCGACCATACCGAGGGGTACCGGGGAGCTGTTTTTT. Residues: CASSSSTIPRGTGELFF.